This T cell receptor (beta chain) derives from a study of neurological immune-mediated disorders. Study-wide findings and caveats: The greatest degree of TCR clonal expansion was observed in HTLV-1-associated myelopathy, with the lowest in multiple sclerosis, below that of healthy controls. Expanded clones shared no CDR3 amino acid sequences across subjects, suggesting private repertoires in all groups.

This clonotype has ten or more counts. The antigen is unknown. With 10-nucleotide random UMIs, 5'RACE was used to make the cDNA. Every sequencing run generated over 190 million TCR-beta sequences from 15-18 subjects. Via MiXCR, TCRdb re-called the 5' RACE reads, giving one row per CDR3 protein. The sample yields about 79,000 distinct CDR3 sequences, 13% to 15% seen once. The germline V gene encodes CDR1 MNHEY and CDR2 SVGAGI. V gave up 4 bases and J gave up 5 bases, with 6 bases separating them. This CDR3 region has 12 residues. This rearrangement joins TRBV6-5 to TRBJ1-5; D is ambiguous. This receptor was identified in a woman aged 50 to 60 in good health. The sequenced sample was PBMCs. The CDR3 sequence: CASSSPDQPQHF. The CDR3 DNA follows: TGTGCCAGCAGTTCCCCGGATCAGCCCCAGCATTTT.